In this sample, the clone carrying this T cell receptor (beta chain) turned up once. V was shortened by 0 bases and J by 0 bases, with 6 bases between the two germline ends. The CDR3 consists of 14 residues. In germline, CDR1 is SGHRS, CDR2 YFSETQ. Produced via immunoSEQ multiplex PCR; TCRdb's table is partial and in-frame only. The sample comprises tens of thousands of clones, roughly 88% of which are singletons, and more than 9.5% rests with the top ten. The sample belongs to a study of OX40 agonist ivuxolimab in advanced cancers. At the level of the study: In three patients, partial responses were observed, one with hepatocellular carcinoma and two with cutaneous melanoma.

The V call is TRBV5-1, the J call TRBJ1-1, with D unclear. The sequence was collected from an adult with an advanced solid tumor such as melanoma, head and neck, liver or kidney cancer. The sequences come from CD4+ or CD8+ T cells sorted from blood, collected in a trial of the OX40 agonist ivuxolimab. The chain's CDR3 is CASSLGGLNTEAFF. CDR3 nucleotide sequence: TGCGCCAGCAGCTTGGGGGGATTGAACACTGAAGCTTTCTTT.